What follows are 14 T cell receptor beta chains derived from one specimen sequenced in a study of spatial heterogeneity in lung cancer. Regarding time point: sample taken at primary tumor resection. Their specific antigens are unknown. Overall study results and limits: Mutation counts in tumors were tracked by counts of expanded intratumoral alpha and beta TCRs.

TCRdb ran MiXCR on the 5' RACE reads and lists one entry per CDR3 protein. The repertoire holds fewer than 15,000 distinct CDR3 sequences, around 5.4% seen once, with approximately 10% in the top ten. Sequencing was performed on lung tumor tissue, taken at surgery. These receptors all come from a female donor with early-stage non-small cell lung cancer.

The sample holds many counts of this clonotype. For a library built for alpha chains, this beta chain is a stray read; little rests on its size. The chain uses TRBV18 and TRBJ2-5; 7 nucleotides line up with TRBD1. CDR3 length: 15 residues. J was trimmed by 3 bases and V by 2 bases; bases with no gene match: 6. Looked up from germline, CDR1 is KGHSH and CDR2 is LQKENI. The CDR3 here is CASSPNPGTEETQYF. As DNA, the CDR3 is TGTGCCAGCTCACCAAATCCCGGGACAGAAGAGACCCAGTACTTC.

This clonotype was observed many times. This beta chain lies outside the target of a library built for alpha chains; its clone size means little. DNA of the CDR3: TGTGCCAGTAAAAACACCCCGCTCTCTGGGGCCAACGTCCTGACTTTC. Amino acids: CASKNTPLSGANVLTF. The J gene is TRBJ2-6, the V gene TRBV19; D ambiguous. V dropped 7 bases and J dropped 0 bases, with 13 bases sitting between them. The CDR3 length is 16 residues. Germline CDR1 is LNHDA and CDR2 is SQIVND (reference sequence).

This clonotype was observed at least ten times. The library was prepared for alpha chains; this beta chain is a stray read, so its frequency means little. V is TRBV28 and J is TRBJ1-5; no clear D. Germline V gene data show CDR1 as MDHEN and CDR2 as SYDVKM. V lost 6 bases and J lost 1, with 13 bases in between. This CDR3 has 15 residues. The CDR3 nucleotides are TGTGCCAGCAGCCCTCGAGGGCTGAGCAATCAGCCCCAGCATTTT. Its protein product is CASSPRGLSNQPQHF. The full variable domain, rest sourced from reference TRBV28 and TRBJ1-5, is DVKVTQSSRYLVKRTGEKVFLECVQDMDHENMFWYRQDPGLGLRLIYFSYDVKMKEKGDIPEGYSVSREKKERFSLILESASTNQTSMYLCASSPRGLSNQPQHFGDGTRLSIL.

This clonotype is categorized as medium-sized. As an off-target read in a library built for alpha chains, this beta chain has a frequency of little significance. This rearrangement joins TRBV7-2 to TRBJ1-2; the match to TRBD1 covers 7 bases. With V trimmed by 1 base and J by 4 bases, 6 bases remained unmatched. Germline CDR1 SGHTA, CDR2 FQGNSA. The CDR3 spans 15 residues. CDR3 coding DNA: TGTGCCAGCAGCTTAGGACAGGGAGGTCGCTATGGCTACACCTTC. Translation gives CASSLGQGGRYGYTF. Variable domain in full (rest from reference TRBV7-2 and TRBJ1-2): GAGVSQSPSNKVTEKGKDVELRCDPISGHTALYWYRQSLGQGLEFLIYFQGNSAPDKSGLPSDRFSAERTGGSVSTLTIQRTQQEDSAVYLCASSLGQGGRYGYTFGSGTRLTVV.

By its share, this clonotype is large (0.1 to 1%). For a library built for alpha chains, this beta chain is a stray read; little rests on its size. This chain links TRBV5-1 with TRBJ1-6; a weak D match, TRBD1 (5 bases). The germline CDR1 and CDR2 sequences are SGHRS and YFSETQ. V was clipped by 2 bases and J by 7 bases, with 10 bases between them. The CDR3 covers 14 residues. The CDR3 sequence: CASSLEGNNSPLHF. The CDR3 DNA sequence: TGCGCCAGCAGCTTAGAGGGGAACAATTCACCCCTCCACTTT.

Judged by abundance, this clonotype is medium-sized. Because this beta chain is a stray read in a library intended to capture alpha chains, its abundance should not be given much weight. The chain links TRBV5-1 to TRBJ2-3; D uncertain. This CDR3 region has 14 residues. Germline V gives CDR1 SGHRS, CDR2 YFSETQ. Trimming shortened V by 0 bases and J by 5 bases, and 10 bases separated the two germline ends. The CDR3 DNA is TGCGCCAGCAGCTTGGGGGAAGTGGTAGATACGCAGTATTTT. Amino acids: CASSLGEVVDTQYF.

This clonotype was detected ten times or more. Little can be read into the size of this beta chain, an off-target read in a library designed for alpha chains. The genes are TRBV7-8 and TRBJ1-2; tentatively, D is TRBD1 (6 bases). The germline V gene has CDR1 SGHVS and CDR2 FQNEAQ. The CDR3 length is 16 residues. V gave up 5 bases and J gave up 7 bases, with 23 bases separating them. The CDR3 bases are TGTGCCAGCAGCGTGCGGCCCACCACAGGGCTCTCTGGCTACACCTTC. Translated: CASSVRPTTGLSGYTF.

This clonotype has at least ten counts. This beta chain is an unintended read in a library built for alpha chains; its size means little. The chain joins TRBV3-1 to TRBJ1-5, with D perhaps matching TRBD1 (6 bases). The CDR3 runs 13 residues. V was clipped by 1 base and J by 10 bases, with 11 bases between them. CDR1 LGHDT and CDR2 YNNKEL come from the germline V gene (reference sequence). CDR3: CASSQGGGRPQHF. CDR3 nucleotide sequence: TGTGCCAGCAGCCAAGGAGGGGGGCGTCCCCAGCATTTT.

This clonotype was picked up many times. This beta chain was picked up by a library intended for alpha chains and is off target, so its count carries little meaning. This chain uses TRBV7-9 with TRBJ1-6, with D maybe TRBD1 (5 bases). The CDR3 is 14 amino acids. CDR1 is SEHNR, CDR2 FQNEAQ, per germline (reference sequence). V was cut by 6 bases and J by 7 bases, with 13 bases left in between. CDR3 protein: CASRKGQGNSPLHF. CDR3 bases: TGTGCCAGCAGGAAGGGGCAAGGCAATTCACCCCTCCACTTT.

This clonotype was observed many times. The library was built for alpha chains, so this beta chain is an off-target read and its size means little. This chain joins TRBV20-1 and TRBJ2-5; D may be TRBD1 (6 bases). CDR3 length equals 13 residues. CDR1 and CDR2 (germline): DFQATT, SNEGSKA (reference sequence). Trimming stripped 5 bases from V and 1 base from J, with 11 bases between. DNA of the CDR3: TGCAGTGCTCCCCAGGGGACCCAAGAGACCCAGTACTTC. Amino acid sequence: CSAPQGTQETQYF.

This clonotype was detected ten times or more. As an off-target read in a library built for alpha chains, this beta chain has a frequency of little significance. J is TRBJ2-1 and V is TRBV20-1; D is perhaps TRBD1 (7 bases). Per germline, CDR1 DFQATT and CDR2 SNEGSKA (reference sequence). This CDR3 spans 11 amino acids. CDR3: CRLQGGNEQFF. DNA for the CDR3: TGCAGACTTCAGGGGGGCAATGAGCAGTTCTTC.

Of note for this clonotype: The size of this beta chain means little, since it is a stray read in a library made for alpha chains. The chain is built from TRBV7-9 and TRBJ2-5; tentatively, D is TRBD1 (5 bases). The CDR3 is 15 amino acids. Germline CDR1 and CDR2: SEHNR and FQNEAQ (reference sequence). The germline V and J ends were trimmed by 7 bases and 1 base, with 16 bases remaining between them. DNA for the CDR3: TGTGCCAGCAAAGGGCAGGGTGGAGTCCAAGAGACCCAGTACTTC. It specifies CASKGQGGVQETQYF.

This clonotype showed up many times. This beta chain turned up in a library designed for alpha chains; as an off-target read, its abundance says little. The rearrangement links TRBV12-3 or TRBV12-4 to TRBJ1-5; D uncertain. The CDR3 is 15 residues long. Trimming stripped 6 bases from V and 0 bases from J, with 12 bases between. CDR3 nucleotides: TGTGCCAGCAGACTTCAGGCCCATAGCAATCAGCCCCAGCATTTT. Protein product: CASRLQAHSNQPQHF.

This clonotype was seen at least ten times. This beta chain is off target for a library built for alpha chains, so its abundance means little. The V call is TRBV20-1, the J call TRBJ2-5; D is perhaps TRBD1 or TRBD2 (5 bases each). The CDR3 covers 15 residues. Germline CDR1 is DFQATT and CDR2 is SNEGSKA (reference sequence). The V and J ends lost 1 base and 2 bases respectively, with 14 bases between them. The CDR3 DNA reads TGCAGTGCTAGAGCTCTAGCAGGGCCACAAGAGACCCAGTACTTC. Its protein is CSARALAGPQETQYF.